The clone carrying this TCR beta chain appeared a few times. The entry originates in a study of technical replicates of blood from several donors. The assay was immunoSEQ multiplex PCR, and TCRdb's table has in-frame clones only and misses some. Among some 31,000 clones listed, around 94% were seen once. V shed 0 bases and J shed 1 base, with 10 bases lying between them. The length of the CDR3 is 16 residues. Germline V gives CDR1 LGHNA, CDR2 YSLEER. Sequencing input: PBMCs. The chain uses TRBV4-3 and TRBJ1-3, with D possibly TRBD1 on 5 matching bases. The origin of this receptor is a human donor in good health. Some clones in this sample may be carry-over from other donors' samples. This chain's CDR3 is CASSQDLRASGNTIYF. CDR3 sequence (DNA): TGCGCCAGCAGCCAAGATCTCAGGGCTTCTGGAAACACCATATATTTT.